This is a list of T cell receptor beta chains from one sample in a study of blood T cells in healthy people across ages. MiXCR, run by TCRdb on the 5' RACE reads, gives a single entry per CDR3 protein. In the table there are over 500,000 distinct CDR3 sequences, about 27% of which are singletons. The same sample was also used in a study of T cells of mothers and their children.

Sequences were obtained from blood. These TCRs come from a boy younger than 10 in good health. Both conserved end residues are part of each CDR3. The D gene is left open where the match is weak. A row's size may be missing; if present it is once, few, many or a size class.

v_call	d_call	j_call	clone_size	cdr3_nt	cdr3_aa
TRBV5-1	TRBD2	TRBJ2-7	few	TGCGCCAGCAGCACCAGCGGGGGGCAGTACGAGCAGTACTTC	CASSTSGGQYEQYF
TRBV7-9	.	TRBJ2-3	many	TGTGCCAGCAGCTTAAACCCGAGCACAGATACGCAGTATTTT	CASSLNPSTDTQYF
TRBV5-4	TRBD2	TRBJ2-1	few	TGTGCCAGCAGCCGAATGCTGAGCGGGGGAAACAATGAGCAGTTCTTC	CASSRMLSGGNNEQFF
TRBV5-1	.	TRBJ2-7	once	TGCGCCAGCAGCTCCAGGGAACCCGAACCCTACGAGCAGTACTTC	CASSSREPEPYEQYF
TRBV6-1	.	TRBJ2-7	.	TGTGCCAGCAGTGATCATTTGTTTATGGCGGGTTTCTACGAGCAGTACTTC	CASSDHLFMAGFYEQYF
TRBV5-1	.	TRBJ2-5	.	TGCGCCAGCAGCTCGGACCTGACCCGGGAGACCCAGTACTTC	CASSSDLTRETQYF
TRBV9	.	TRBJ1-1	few	TGTGCCAGCAGCTCCCGGGACGGGAACACTGAAGCTTTCTTT	CASSSRDGNTEAFF
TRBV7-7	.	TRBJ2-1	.	TGTGCCAGCAGCTTAGTGTATGGCTTCCCGAATGAGCAGTTCTTC	CASSLVYGFPNEQFF
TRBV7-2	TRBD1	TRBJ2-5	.	TGTGCCAGCAGCTTGTTTACAGGGGAGCAAGAGACCCAGTACTTC	CASSLFTGEQETQYF
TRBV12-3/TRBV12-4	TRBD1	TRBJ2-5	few	TGTGCCAGCAGTTCCTGGACAGGGGAGTTTGGGGCCCAGTACTTC	CASSSWTGEFGAQYF
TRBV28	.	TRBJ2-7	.	TGTGCCAGCCAAATAACGGGAGTTAGTTACGAGCAGTACTTC	CASQITGVSYEQYF
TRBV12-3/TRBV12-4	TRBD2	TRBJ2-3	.	TGTGCCAGCAGTTTAAGAGCGACTAGCGGGGGGGCTGAAGATACGCAGTATTTT	CASSLRATSGGAEDTQYF
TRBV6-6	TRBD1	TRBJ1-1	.	TGTGCCAGCAGTTATCCCGGGACAGGGGTGAACACTGAAGCTTTCTTT	CASSYPGTGVNTEAFF
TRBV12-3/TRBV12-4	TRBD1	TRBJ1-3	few	TGTGCCAGCAGTGGCCGGACAGGGAGGACCATATATTTT	CASSGRTGRTIYF
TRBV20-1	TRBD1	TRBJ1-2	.	TGCAGTGCTACTCCGGGACAGGCTAACTATGGCTACACCTTC	CSATPGQANYGYTF
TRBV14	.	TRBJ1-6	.	TGTGCCAGCAGCCTGGAACGCTCCTCACCCCTCCACTTT	CASSLERSSPLHF
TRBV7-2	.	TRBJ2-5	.	TGTGCCAGCACCTCATCCGGCGGGTTACGAGAGACCCAGTACTTC	CASTSSGGLRETQYF
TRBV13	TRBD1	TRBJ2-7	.	TGTGCCAGCAGCCTCGGGACAGTCGGACGCTACGAGCAGTACTTC	CASSLGTVGRYEQYF
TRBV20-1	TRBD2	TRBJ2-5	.	TGCAGTGCTAGAGACCTAGCGGGGGCTCTAAAAGAGACCCAGTACTTC	CSARDLAGALKETQYF
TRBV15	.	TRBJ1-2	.	TGTGCCACCAGCAGAGATGTGACGGCATCCGACTTC	CATSRDVTASDF
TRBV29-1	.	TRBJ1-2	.	TGCAGCGTTGAAGACACAATTCCCACAGGCGGCTACACCTTC	CSVEDTIPTGGYTF
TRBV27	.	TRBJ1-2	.	TGTGCCAGCAGTCCTTTTTCCCCTAACACTGGCTACACCTTC	CASSPFSPNTGYTF
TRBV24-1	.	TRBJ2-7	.	TGTGCCACCAGTGAATCCCCATACGAGCAGTACTTC	CATSESPYEQYF
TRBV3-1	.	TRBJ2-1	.	TGTGCCAGCAGCAGTAAGGGGAATGAGCAGTTCTTC	CASSSKGNEQFF
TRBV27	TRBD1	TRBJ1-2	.	TGTGCCAGCATGGACCCCCGGGACAGTTCGGCTGGGGGCTACACCTTC	CASMDPRDSSAGGYTF
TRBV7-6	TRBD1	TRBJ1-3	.	TGTGCCAGCAGCTGGGACAGTGGAAACACCATATATTTT	CASSWDSGNTIYF
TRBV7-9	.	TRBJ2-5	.	TGTGCCAGCAGCTTAGAAGTGATACAAGAGACCCAGTACTTC	CASSLEVIQETQYF
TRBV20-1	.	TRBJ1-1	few	TGCAGTGCTAGCACAGGCAAAATGAACACTGAAGCTTTCTTT	CSASTGKMNTEAFF
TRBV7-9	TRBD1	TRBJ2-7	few	TGTGCCAGCAGCTTGAGGGGGCGCGGTGACGAGCAGTACTTC	CASSLRGRGDEQYF
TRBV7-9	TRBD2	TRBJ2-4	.	TGTGCCAGCAGCTTAGTTAGCGGGGGGAGGAACATTCAGTACTTC	CASSLVSGGRNIQYF
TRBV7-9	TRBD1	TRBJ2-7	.	TGTGCCAGCAGCTCAGGACAGGGGGCTAAGGACTACGAGCAGTACTTC	CASSSGQGAKDYEQYF
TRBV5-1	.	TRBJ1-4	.	TGCGCCAGCAGCCTTCGGGACCCCTCGAAGAATGAAAAACTGTTTTTT	CASSLRDPSKNEKLFF
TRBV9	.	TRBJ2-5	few	TGTGCCAGCAGCGTAGGAAACCGGGACTCCCAAGAGACCCAGTACTTC	CASSVGNRDSQETQYF
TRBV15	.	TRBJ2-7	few	TGTGCCACCAGCACTCACCAATCCGCCTACGAGCAGTACTTC	CATSTHQSAYEQYF
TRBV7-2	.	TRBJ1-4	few	TGTGCCAGCAGCCCCAGGGAGGGCCTTCTAGGGGAAAAACTGTTTTTT	CASSPREGLLGEKLFF
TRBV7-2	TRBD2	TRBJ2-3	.	TGTGCCAGCAGCTCCCGGGGGGGCTACACAGATACGCAGTATTTT	CASSSRGGYTDTQYF
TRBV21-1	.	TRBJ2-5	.	TGTGCCAGCAGCAAAGAGAATAAGAGGGAACAAGAGACCCAGTACTTC	CASSKENKREQETQYF
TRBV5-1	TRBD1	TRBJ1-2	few	TGCGCCAGCAGCCAAATCCAGGGGGCGATGGGGCCTAACTATGGCTACACCTTC	CASSQIQGAMGPNYGYTF
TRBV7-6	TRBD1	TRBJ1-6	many	TGTGCCAGCAGCCTCGGACAGGTTGGATCACCCCTCCACTTT	CASSLGQVGSPLHF
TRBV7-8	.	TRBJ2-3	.	TGTGCCAGCAGCTTAGCGTGGAACACAGATACGCAGTATTTT	CASSLAWNTDTQYF
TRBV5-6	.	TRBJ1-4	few	TGTGCCAGCAGCTTGGTCTCTCAGCTGGGTACTAATGAAAAACTGTTTTTT	CASSLVSQLGTNEKLFF
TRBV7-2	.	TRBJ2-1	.	TGTGCCAGCAGCTTGGGGGGGCTTTTCTACAATGAGCAGTTCTTC	CASSLGGLFYNEQFF
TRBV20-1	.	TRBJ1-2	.	TGCAGTGCCTCCCCCAAAGCCAGGGGCTATGGCTACACCTTC	CSASPKARGYGYTF
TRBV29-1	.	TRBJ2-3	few	TGCAGCGTTGAGAGTCAGGGGACAGATACGCAGTATTTT	CSVESQGTDTQYF
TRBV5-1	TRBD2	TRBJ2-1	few	TGCGCCAGCAGCTTGGAGGGACTAGCGGACTCCTACAATGAGCAGTTCTTC	CASSLEGLADSYNEQFF
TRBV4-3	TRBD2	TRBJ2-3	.	TGCGCCAGCAGCCAAGCGGTACTAGCGGGAGGGTTCGATACGCAGTATTTT	CASSQAVLAGGFDTQYF
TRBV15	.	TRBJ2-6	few	TGTGCCACCAGCAGAGATACCTGGAGGGACCTCTCTGGGGCCAACGTCCTGACTTTC	CATSRDTWRDLSGANVLTF
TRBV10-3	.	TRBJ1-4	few	TGTGCCATCAGGCGGGACGCAACTAATGAAAAACTGTTTTTT	CAIRRDATNEKLFF
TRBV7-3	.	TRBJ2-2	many	TGTGCCAGCAGCGGGGACTCCGGGGAGCTGTTTTTT	CASSGDSGELFF
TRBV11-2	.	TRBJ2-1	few	TGTGCCAGCAGCTTATTGGGGGCGGGAGACGGATACTACAATGAGCAGTTCTTC	CASSLLGAGDGYYNEQFF
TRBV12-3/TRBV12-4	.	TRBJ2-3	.	TGTGCCAGCAGTCTAAACAGGGGAGGCGCAGATACGCAGTATTTT	CASSLNRGGADTQYF
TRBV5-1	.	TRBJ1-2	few	TGCGCCAGCAGCTTGGTCGCAGCCAACATCTATGGCTACACCTTC	CASSLVAANIYGYTF
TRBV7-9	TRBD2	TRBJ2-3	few	TGTGCCAGCAGCTTATACCAGCGGGAGACAGATACGCAGTATTTT	CASSLYQRETDTQYF
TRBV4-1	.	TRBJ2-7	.	TGCGCCAGCAGCCAAGTATCCCAGGGCTACGAGCAGTACTTC	CASSQVSQGYEQYF
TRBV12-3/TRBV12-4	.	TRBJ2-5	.	TGTGCCAGCAGTGGGCTTTCGGGGACCCAGTACTTC	CASSGLSGTQYF